Sequencing of this T cell receptor (beta chain) was carried out in a study of molecular identifiers for immune sequencing clone quantification. Findings and limits, study-wide: Effector cells had over 99% of their molecules in clones above 20 RNA copies, while naive cells had under 1%.

This clonotype was detected ten times or more. As yet, its antigen is unknown. This CDR3 spans 14 amino acids. V was trimmed by 5 bases and J by 7 bases, leaving 15 bases between them. Germline values: CDR1 LNHDA, CDR2 SQIVND (reference sequence). One entry per CDR3 protein, called by TCRdb with MiXCR from the PCR reads. The sample records nearly 55,000 distinct CDR3 sequences, 35% to 40% being singletons. Material: naive CD8+ T cells from blood, with Jurkat cell RNA spiked in. Regarding subset: FACS-sorted CD8+CD4-CCR7+CD45RA+ naive T cells. The rearrangement links TRBV19 to TRBJ1-5; D is possibly TRBD1 (5 bases). This sequence originates from a human donor in good health. Some libraries in this study had Jurkat cell RNA spiked in. CDR3 DNA: TGTGCCAGTAGTTCTTTTATAGGGGACCAGCCCCAGCATTTT. It encodes CASSSFIGDQPQHF.